These 10 T cell receptor beta chains were all obtained from the same sample, sequenced in a study of breast tumors, draining lymph nodes, adjacent tissues. From the multiplex PCR reads, TCRdb called clonotypes with MiXCR, one entry per CDR3 protein. The data contain about 66,000 distinct CDR3 sequences, 40% to 55% of them singletons. The sequencing sample was made of breast tumor tissue. All receptors come from a female donor with breast cancer. Some clones in this sample may be carry-over from other donors' samples.

Regarding this clonotype: A much larger clone sits a single nucleotide away, making a read error possible. The J gene is TRBJ2-1, the V gene TRBV6-6; D is undetermined. The CDR3 is 16 amino acids. Trimming stripped 8 bases from V and 1 base from J, with 18 bases between. Germline CDR1 MNHNY, CDR2 SVGAGI (reference sequence). The CDR3 DNA is TGTGCCAGCGGCGTTTTGCCCCTTGGGTCCTACAATGAGCAGTTCTTC. Encoded protein: CASGVLPLGSYNEQFF.

The rearrangement joins TRBV20-1 to TRBJ2-1; D is ambiguous. Germline values: CDR1 DFQATT, CDR2 SNEGSKA (reference sequence). The CDR3 is 15 residues long. Trimming stripped 2 bases from V and 6 bases from J, with 17 bases between. Here the CDR3 DNA reads TGCAGTGCTAGACCCAGTGGCCTAGGGTCCAATGAGCAGTTCTTC. It yields the protein CSARPSGLGSNEQFF.

The rearrangement joins TRBV7-2 to TRBJ2-7; 7 bases map to TRBD1. The V gene's germline CDR1 is SGHTA and CDR2 FQGNSA. This CDR3 has 14 residues. V shed 4 bases, J shed 6 bases, and the junction held 9 bases outside the gene matches. CDR3 DNA sequence: TGTGCCAGCAGCTACGTTACAGGGGAGAGCGAGCAGTACTTC. Its translation: CASSYVTGESEQYF.

This clonotype was seen many times. The rearrangement joins TRBV20-1 to TRBJ2-5, with 12 bases lining up with TRBD2. Germline V lookup: CDR1 DFQATT, CDR2 SNEGSKA (reference sequence). The CDR3 sequence is 18 residues long. Unmatched junction bases numbered 13, after V lost 0 bases and J lost 5 bases. CDR3 sequence reads: CSARDTLAGGIVWETQYF. The CDR3 DNA follows: TGCAGTGCTAGAGATACGCTAGCGGGGGGGATAGTATGGGAGACCCAGTACTTC.

In regard to this clonotype: The junction does not match germline at one end; this may be a read error. The chain combines TRBV3-1 with TRBJ1-2; TRBD1 matches at 8 bases. Germline lookup yields CDR1 LGHDT and CDR2 YNNKEL (reference sequence). This CDR3 region has 20 residues. CDR3 nucleotides: TGCGCCTGGAGTGTACTCACTCGAACGAATGGGGCCTGGACAGGGCATGGCGACACCTTC. Amino acids: CAWSVLTRTNGAWTGHGDTF.

The rearrangement links TRBV19 to TRBJ1-6, with D possibly TRBD1 on 5 matching bases. Germline CDR1 reads LNHDA; CDR2 reads SQIVND (reference sequence). There are 15 residues in the CDR3. The V and J ends lost 6 bases and 8 bases respectively, with 17 bases between them. The CDR3 region is CASRPAGTSYSPLHF. CDR3 sequence (DNA): TGTGCCAGTAGACCCGCCGGGACCAGCTATTCACCCCTCCACTTT.

This clonotype was counted a few times. A read error is possible here, since a much larger clone lies one base away. This chain links TRBV6-1 with TRBJ1-5; 8 bases map to TRBD1. The J segment lost 3 bases and the V segment lost 5 bases, leaving 15 bases of the junction unmatched. Germline V gene lookup returns CDR1 MNHNS and CDR2 SASEGT. There are 18 residues in the CDR3. DNA of the CDR3: TGTGCCAGCAGTCAACTGGCAGGGGGCGGCACCTTCAATCAGCCCCAGCATTTT. Its protein is CASSQLAGGGTFNQPQHF.

Worth noting for this clonotype: Just one base apart from a much larger clone, this may be a read error. The chain carries TRBV19 and TRBJ1-3, with D hard to call. Germline-derived CDR1 and CDR2 are LNHDA and SQIVND (reference sequence). This CDR3 is built from 14 residues. V was pared by 10 bases and J by 1 base, with 14 bases between. CDR3 DNA: TGTGCCAATAGGGCCGCGGCTTCTGGAAACACCATATATTTT. Translation gives CANRAAASGNTIYF.

The chain couples TRBV9 to TRBJ2-1, with D perhaps assigned TRBD1 or TRBD2 (6 bases each). Germline V CDR1 and CDR2: SGDLS, YYNGEE. Trimming removed 4 bases at V and 5 bases at J, with 28 bases between. The length of the CDR3 is 19 residues. The DNA of the CDR3 is TGTGCCAGCAGCCAAGGAACGTCAAGGGACTGGAGGGGGGACAATGAGCAGTTCTTC. Encoded protein: CASSQGTSRDWRGDNEQFF.

The chain combines TRBV4-1 with TRBJ2-1; 8 nucleotides agree with TRBD2. Trimming removed 3 bases from V and 7 bases from J; junction bases left unmatched: 5. The CDR3 spans 14 residues. The germline V gene has CDR1 MGHRA and CDR2 YSYEKL. The CDR3 spells CASSQQREMNEQFF. Here the CDR3 DNA reads TGCGCCAGCAGCCAGCAGCGGGAGATGAATGAGCAGTTCTTC.